This T cell receptor beta chain was retrieved from a study of blood T cell repertoires in COVID-19. About the study: The United States, Italy and Spain provided the acute and convalescent COVID-19 samples.

Authors' methods: Reference gene primer amplification gave nucleated cell count estimates. Using immunoSEQ multiplex PCR, the repertoire was profiled, and TCRdb retains in-frame clones only, with some absent. The DNA gave D and trimming, while V, J and clone size come from that table. The sample lists about 80,000 clones, 85% to 90% occurring once. This clone was recorded only once. Trimming cost V 1 base and J 4 bases, with 14 bases left between them. Germline V gene data show CDR1 as LNHDA and CDR2 as SQIVND (reference sequence). The CDR3 length is 16 residues. V usage is TRBV19 and J usage is TRBJ2-1, with a possible D match to TRBD2 (6 bases). Sequenced input: peripheral blood. This receptor was obtained from a woman aged 80 or older with active or convalescent COVID-19. In DNA form, the CDR3 reads TGTGCCAGTAGTATAGTAGGGGACTCCCCTTACAATGAGCAGTTCTTC. It is translated as CASSIVGDSPYNEQFF.